What follows is one T cell receptor (beta chain) and its context. Germline loops: CDR1 KGHSH, CDR2 LQKENI. V was clipped by 3 bases and J by 4 bases, with 10 bases between them. The CDR3 has 13 residues. This record comes from a study of blood T cell repertoires in COVID-19. Looking at the study overall: The cDNA or gDNA used as material had been derived from T cells, B-cell-depleted T cells, or PBMCs.

All recovered Cohort 3 donors got two negative PCRs, got clearance, or saw symptom resolution. Only in-frame clones appear in the TCRdb table, and some are missing; sequencing was by immunoSEQ multiplex PCR. Of roughly 250,000 clones listed, approximately 86% are singletons. The chain carries TRBV18 and TRBJ2-7; the D gene is possibly TRBD2 (5 bases). The clonotype was recovered from a woman aged 50 to 60 who had recovered from COVID-19. Sequenced input: PBMCs or T cells enriched from blood (not recorded which). The CDR3 region has the DNA TGTGCCAGCTCACCGTCGGGAAATTACGAGCAGTACTTC. The encoded protein is CASSPSGNYEQYF.